This T cell receptor (beta chain) derives from a study of Graves' ophthalmopathy and Graves' hyperthyroidism. The overall study: Hyperthyroidism was classified as stable if no ophthalmopathy occurred within 18 months of follow-up.

Trimming took off 8 bases at V and 7 bases at J, with 23 bases between the two ends. This CDR3 has 16 residues. CDR1 and CDR2 from the germline V gene are SNHLY and FYNNEI. The authors amplified TCR beta CDR3 regions from RNA transcripts. Amplification began with first-round RT-PCR using HTBI primers, then second-round multiplex PCR was performed. One entry per CDR3 protein results from TCRdb running MiXCR on the multiplex PCR reads. The sample consists of over a million distinct CDR3 sequences, about 38% of them appearing once. Sequenced material: peripheral blood or thyroid tissue (not recorded which). This clonotype was sampled from an adult man with Graves' hyperthyroidism. The chain has TRBV2 and TRBJ1-4, with D uncertain. Here the CDR3 reads CASGPTLGITGEKLFF. The CDR3 coding sequence is TGTGCCAGCGGACCGACACTAGGGATCACGGGTGAAAAACTGTTTTTT.